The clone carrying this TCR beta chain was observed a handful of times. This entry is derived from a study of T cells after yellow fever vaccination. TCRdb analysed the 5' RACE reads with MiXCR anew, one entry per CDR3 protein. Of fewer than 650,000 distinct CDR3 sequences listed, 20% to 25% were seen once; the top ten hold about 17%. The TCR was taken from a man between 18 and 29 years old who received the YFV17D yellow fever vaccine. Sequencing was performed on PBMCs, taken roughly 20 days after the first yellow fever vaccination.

The CDR3, as DNA: TGTGCCAGCACAGATCCAGGGGAAGCTTTCTTT. Translation gives CASTDPGEAFF. The V call is TRBV27, the J call TRBJ1-1; D is perhaps TRBD1 (5 bases). The CDR3 spans 11 residues. V lost 7 bases, J lost 8 bases, and 11 bases lay in between. Germline CDR1 reads MNHEY; CDR2 reads SMNVEV (reference sequence).